Listed here are 23 T cell receptor beta chains from one sample, sequenced in a study of blood T cell repertoires in COVID-19. Using immunoSEQ multiplex PCR, the repertoire was profiled, and TCRdb retains in-frame clones only, with some absent. The sample gives about 43,000 clones, around 89% of which show up once; about 4.8% is in the top ten. Sequenced sample: peripheral blood. The receptors originated from a human donor in a cohort sampled during active COVID-19.

V gene TRBV28 combines with J gene TRBJ2-3; 7 nucleotides align to TRBD2. The germline CDR1 and CDR2 sequences are MDHEN and SYDVKM. The CDR3 contains 16 residues. The trim removed 8 bases at V and 4 bases at J, leaving 15 bases unmatched. CDR3 nucleotide sequence: TGTGCCAGCCTCCCCTGGGGGAGGGGAAAATCAGATACGCAGTATTTT. Encoded protein: CASLPWGRGKSDTQYF.

The rearrangement links TRBV5-4 to TRBJ2-1, with D perhaps TRBD2 (5 bases). Trimming left V 0 bases short and J 2 bases short, with 12 bases between. CDR3 length: 16 residues. CDR1 and CDR2 from the germline V gene are SGHNT and YYREEE (reference sequence). The CDR3 reads CASSLEDAGTYNEQFF. DNA for the CDR3: TGTGCCAGCAGCTTGGAGGATGCGGGTACCTACAATGAGCAGTTCTTC. The full variable domain, completed using reference TRBV5-4 and TRBJ2-1, is ETGVTQSPTHLIKTRGQQVTLRCSSQSGHNTVSWYQQALGQGPQFIFQYYREEENGRGNFPPRFSGLQFPNYSSELNVNALELDDSALYLCASSLEDAGTYNEQFFGPGTRLTVL.

This rearrangement joins TRBV4-1 to TRBJ2-7, with TRBD2 matching 8 bases. Trimming removed 3 bases from V and 4 bases from J; junction bases left unmatched: 8. The CDR3 is made up of 15 amino acids. Germline loops: CDR1 MGHRA, CDR2 YSYEKL. This CDR3 reads CASSHSSGTAYEQYF. In nucleotides, the CDR3 is TGCGCCAGCAGCCACAGTAGCGGGACGGCATACGAGCAGTACTTC.

The V call is TRBV6-5, the J call TRBJ2-7, with D possibly being TRBD2 (5 bases). V shed 0 bases and J shed 3 bases, with 12 bases lying between them. The CDR3 has 15 residues. Germline V lookup: CDR1 MNHEY, CDR2 SVGAGI. The CDR3 DNA sequence: TGTGCCAGCAGTTACTCACCGGGGTCTAGCTACGAGCAGTACTTC. This codes for CASSYSPGSSYEQYF.

The V gene is TRBV2, the J gene TRBJ1-6; the D gene is possibly TRBD1 (6 bases). The CDR3 has 14 amino acids. Trimming pared 4 bases from V and 7 bases from J, leaving 11 bases between. Germline V lookup: CDR1 SNHLY, CDR2 FYNNEI. CDR3 residues: CASSVGGHNSPLHF. The CDR3, as DNA: TGTGCCAGCAGTGTTGGGGGACACAATTCACCCCTCCACTTT.

This chain links TRBV5-5 with TRBJ1-5; D not certain. V lost 1 base, J lost 6 bases, and 11 bases lay in between. The V gene's germline CDR1 is SGHKS and CDR2 YYEKEE (reference sequence). This CDR3 region has 14 residues. The CDR3 here is CASSLSGVGQPQHF. CDR3 DNA: TGTGCCAGCAGCTTGTCCGGGGTGGGTCAGCCCCAGCATTTT. Looking up the rest from reference TRBV5-5 and TRBJ1-5 gives the full variable domain: DAGVTQSPTHLIKTRGQQVTLRCSPISGHKSVSWYQQVLGQGPQFIFQYYEKEERGRGNFPDRFSARQFPNYSSELNVNALLLGDSALYLCASSLSGVGQPQHFGDGTRLSIL.

This chain's CDR3 is CASRMGGLAGKGTDTQYF. CDR3 sequence (DNA): TGTGCCAGCAGAATGGGAGGGCTAGCGGGTAAGGGCACAGATACGCAGTATTTT. The gene calls are TRBV27 and TRBJ2-3, with 8 bases that match TRBD2. This CDR3 spans 18 amino acids. Germline assignment: CDR1 MNHEY and CDR2 SMNVEV (reference sequence). The V segment lost 6 bases and the J segment 1 base; nucleotides outside the gene matches: 15.

This chain uses TRBV21-1 with TRBJ2-5; the table calls TRBD1, which could not be checked here. TRBV21-1 is listed as a pseudogene. The CDR3 is 14 residues long. The CDR3 protein is CASSKDRERETQYF. The DNA of the CDR3 is TGTGCCAGCAGCAAAGACAGGGAGAGAGAGACCCAGTACTTC.

This chain joins TRBV27 and TRBJ2-5; 8 bases agree with TRBD1. This CDR3 contains 18 residues. J lost 0 bases, V lost 6 bases, and 15 bases had no gene match. The germline CDR1 and CDR2 sequences are MNHEY and SMNVEV (reference sequence). CDR3 amino acids: CASSNPLKTGVNQETQYF. CDR3 sequence (DNA): TGTGCCAGCAGCAACCCTCTAAAGACAGGGGTTAACCAAGAGACCCAGTACTTC.

The chain recombines TRBV27 with TRBJ2-7, with 9 nucleotides matching TRBD1. The CDR3 has 12 amino acids. From germline, CDR1 is MNHEY and CDR2 SMNVEV (reference sequence). The V segment lost 8 bases and the J segment 5 bases; nucleotides outside the gene matches: 4. Here the CDR3 DNA reads TGTGCCAGCCGACAGGGGGGGAACGAGCAGTACTTC. This translates into CASRQGGNEQYF.

This chain joins TRBV10-3 and TRBJ1-5; 7 nucleotides agree with TRBD1. Trimming at V came to 4 bases and at J to 2 bases, leaving 8 bases not matched to a gene. The CDR3 runs 16 residues. Germline CDR1 ENHRY, CDR2 SYGVKD. CDR3 in amino acids: CAISAGQVVGNQPQHF. DNA of the CDR3: TGTGCCATCAGTGCTGGACAGGTTGTGGGCAATCAGCCCCAGCATTTT.

The gene calls are TRBV7-9 and TRBJ1-5; the match to TRBD1 covers 7 bases. The germline CDR1 and CDR2 sequences are SEHNR and FQNEAQ (reference sequence). V lost 0 bases and J lost 4; bases outside the gene matches: 6. This CDR3 spans 16 amino acids. This chain's CDR3 is CASSLAGTVKNQPQHF. CDR3 nucleotides: TGTGCCAGCAGCTTAGCTGGGACAGTTAAAAATCAGCCCCAGCATTTT.

The V call is TRBV6-5, the J call TRBJ1-4; 8 bases are shared with TRBD1. In germline, CDR1 is MNHEY, CDR2 SVGAGI. V gave up 6 bases and J gave up 5 bases; unmatched junction bases: 5. The CDR3 spans 14 residues. The CDR3: CASSRGPENEKLFF. The CDR3 DNA follows: TGTGCCAGCAGCAGGGGGCCGGAAAATGAAAAACTGTTTTTT.

V is TRBV3-1 (or the pseudogene TRBV3-2) and J is TRBJ1-3; D is unresolved. The ends were cut back, 1 base at V and 1 base at J, with 5 bases in the middle. From germline, CDR1 is LGHDT and CDR2 YNNKEL (reference sequence). This CDR3 has 14 amino acids. The CDR3 region is CASSQVSSGNTIYF. As DNA, the CDR3 is TGTGCCAGCAGCCAAGTATCTTCTGGAAACACCATATATTTT.

In its sample, this clone was seen once. The chain joins TRBV5-4 to TRBJ2-3; the D gene is possibly TRBD2 (6 bases). Germline assignment: CDR1 SGHNT and CDR2 YYREEE (reference sequence). Trimming took off 4 bases at V and 4 bases at J, with 19 bases between the two ends. The CDR3 sequence is 16 residues long. The CDR3 coding sequence is TGTGCCAGCAGCGTACTCGGGGGAGGTAGCGCAGATACGCAGTATTTT. Translating gives CASSVLGGGSADTQYF. Full variable domain (outside the CDR3, taken from reference TRBV5-4 and TRBJ2-3): ETGVTQSPTHLIKTRGQQVTLRCSSQSGHNTVSWYQQALGQGPQFIFQYYREEENGRGNFPPRFSGLQFPNYSSELNVNALELDDSALYLCASSVLGGGSADTQYFGPGTRLTVL.

The CDR3 here is CASLYPSRLAGGTDTQYF. In DNA, the CDR3 is TGTGCCAGCCTTTACCCGTCCCGACTAGCGGGAGGTACAGATACGCAGTATTTT. The chain carries TRBV7-2 and TRBJ2-3; 13 positions match TRBD2. V was clipped by 8 bases and J by 3 bases; unmatched bases: 14. Per the germline V gene, CDR1 is SGHTA and CDR2 is FQGNSA. The CDR3 is made up of 18 amino acids. The full variable domain, its missing parts supplied by reference TRBV7-2 and TRBJ2-3, is GAGVSQSPSNKVTEKGKDVELRCDPISGHTALYWYRQSLGQGLEFLIYFQGNSAPDKSGLPSDRFSAERTGGSVSTLTIQRTQQEDSAVYLCASLYPSRLAGGTDTQYFGPGTRLTVL.

This chain connects TRBV5-1 to TRBJ2-3; 9 bases match TRBD1. CDR1 and CDR2 from the germline V gene are SGHRS and YFSETQ. After removal of 4 bases from V and 1 base from J, the junction contained 4 bases not matched to a gene. This CDR3 region has 15 residues. The CDR3 DNA reads TGCGCCAGCAGCGACCGGGACAGGGGCACAGATACGCAGTATTTT. Its translation is CASSDRDRGTDTQYF.

DNA for the CDR3: TGTGCCAGCAGGACTAGCGGAACCTACGAGCAGTACTTC. Translating gives CASRTSGTYEQYF. The chain is built from TRBV7-3 and TRBJ2-7, with TRBD2 matching over 9 bases. V lost 6 bases to trimming and J lost 2 bases; unmatched junction nucleotides: 2. The length of the CDR3 is 13 residues. From germline, CDR1 is SGHTA and CDR2 FQGTGA. Together with reference TRBV7-3 and TRBJ2-7, the CDR3 gives the full variable domain: GAGVSQTPSNKVTEKGKYVELRCDPISGHTALYWYRQSLGQGPEFLIYFQGTGAADDSGLPNDRFFAVRPEGSVSTLKIQRTERGDSAVYLCASRTSGTYEQYFGPGTRLTVT.

The gene calls are TRBV4-2 and TRBJ2-1; 9 bases are shared with TRBD2. With V trimmed by 4 bases and J by 9 bases, 7 bases remained unmatched. The CDR3 loop spans 14 amino acids. Looked up from germline, CDR1 is LGHNA and CDR2 is YNFKEQ. The CDR3 sequence: CASSPSGKSGEQFF. The DNA for the CDR3 is TGTGCCAGCAGCCCTAGCGGGAAATCGGGTGAGCAGTTCTTC.

This clone was counted once. The rearrangement links TRBV19 to TRBJ2-7, with 8 bases lining up with TRBD2. The CDR3 runs 14 residues. The V gene's germline CDR1 is LNHDA and CDR2 SQIVND (reference sequence). With 5 bases clipped from V and 2 bases from J, the junction kept 5 bases outside the gene matches. The CDR3 is CASSAGLGPYEQYF. The CDR3 coding sequence is TGTGCCAGTAGTGCGGGACTAGGCCCCTACGAGCAGTACTTC.

The chain links TRBV18 to TRBJ1-1; TRBD1 aligns across 8 bases. The germline CDR1 and CDR2 sequences are KGHSH and LQKENI. The V and J ends lost 6 bases and 5 bases, in that order; junction bases with no gene match: 5. The length of the CDR3 is 13 residues. The CDR3: CASSTGVRTEAFF. CDR3 DNA: TGTGCCAGCTCGACAGGGGTAAGAACTGAAGCTTTCTTT.

The genes are TRBV7-9 and TRBJ1-2; no clear D. Germline V CDR1 and CDR2: SEHNR, FQNEAQ (reference sequence). Trimming pared 3 bases from V and 2 bases from J, leaving 10 bases between. The CDR3 has 14 amino acids. CDR3 DNA sequence: TGTGCCAGCAGCTTCGCGGGCCTCAACTATGGCTACACCTTC. Protein product: CASSFAGLNYGYTF.

The chain recombines TRBV7-2 with TRBJ2-7, with TRBD2 matching over 7 bases. V lost 5 bases to trimming and J lost 12 bases; unmatched junction nucleotides: 16. The CDR3 has 14 residues. Germline CDR1 SGHTA, CDR2 FQGNSA. The CDR3 nucleotides read TGTGCCAGCAGCCCAAGGCGGGAGAAAGATAACCCGTACTTC. Its protein product is CASSPRREKDNPYF.